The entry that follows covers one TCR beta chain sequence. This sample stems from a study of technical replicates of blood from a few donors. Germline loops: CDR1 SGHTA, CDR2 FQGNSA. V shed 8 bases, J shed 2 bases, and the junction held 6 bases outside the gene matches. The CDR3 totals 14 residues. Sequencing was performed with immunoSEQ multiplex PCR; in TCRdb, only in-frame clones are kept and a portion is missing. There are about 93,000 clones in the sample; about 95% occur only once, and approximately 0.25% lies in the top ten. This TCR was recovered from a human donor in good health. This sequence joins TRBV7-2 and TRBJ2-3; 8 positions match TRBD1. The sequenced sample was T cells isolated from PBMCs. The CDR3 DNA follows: TGTGCCAGCGACAGGGGTGGGATCACAGATACGCAGTATTTT. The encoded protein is CASDRGGITDTQYF.